The rows below give T cell receptor beta chains drawn from one sample of a study of long-term antiretroviral therapy in people with HIV. Data came from immunoSEQ multiplex PCR; TCRdb stores just in-frame clones and leaves some out. The table records tens of thousands of clones, approximately 85% of them present only once. Sequencing used unsorted PBMCs, obtained 0.3 years after starting antiretroviral therapy. These receptors were obtained from a man younger than 35 with HIV. Each CDR3 is given with its conserved first and last residue.

v_gene: TRBV5-1; j_gene: TRBJ2-1; CDR3aa: CASSRPSSYNEQFF
v_gene: TRBV11-3; j_gene: TRBJ2-1; CDR3aa: CASSYTGAREQFF
v_gene: TRBV11-2; j_gene: TRBJ2-5; CDR3aa: CASSSMGQSKQETQYF
v_gene: TRBV20-1; j_gene: TRBJ2-1; CDR3aa: CSARRDRGFF
v_gene: TRBV11-2; j_gene: TRBJ2-7; CDR3aa: CASSLTAGGAYEQYF
v_gene: TRBV18; j_gene: TRBJ2-5; CDR3aa: CASSPPAGGQETQYF
v_gene: TRBV13; j_gene: TRBJ1-4; CDR3aa: CASSQAGQGSEKLFF
v_gene: TRBV9; j_gene: TRBJ1-1; CDR3aa: CASSAADRGSPPPLVNTEAFF
v_gene: TRBV4-3; j_gene: TRBJ1-2; CDR3aa: CASSQWPGQGAFSYGYTF
v_gene: TRBV27; j_gene: TRBJ2-7; CDR3aa: CASSFRDRVVYEQYF
v_gene: TRBV10-3; j_gene: TRBJ2-1; CDR3aa: CAIRLADYNEQFF
v_gene: TRBV5-4; j_gene: TRBJ2-1; CDR3aa: CASSLEDRGSNEQFF